The entry below gives a single TCR beta chain sequence along with its context. This record belongs to a study of blood T cell repertoires in COVID-19. CDR1 and CDR2 from the germline V gene are SNHLY and FYNNEI. Trimming took 5 bases from V and 2 from J; bases not matched to a gene: 6. CDR3 length: 16 amino acids. Generated by immunoSEQ multiplex PCR, the TCRdb table keeps only in-frame clones and is missing some. Among about 330,000 clones listed, 70% to 90% were seen once. Sample: peripheral blood. The chain employs TRBV2 and TRBJ2-5; 12 nucleotides align to TRBD2. This sequence originates from a woman in her forties or fifties with active or convalescent COVID-19. The CDR3 loop is CASSSLAGGGQETQYF. In nucleotides, the CDR3 is TGTGCCAGCAGTTCACTAGCGGGAGGAGGACAAGAGACCCAGTACTTC.